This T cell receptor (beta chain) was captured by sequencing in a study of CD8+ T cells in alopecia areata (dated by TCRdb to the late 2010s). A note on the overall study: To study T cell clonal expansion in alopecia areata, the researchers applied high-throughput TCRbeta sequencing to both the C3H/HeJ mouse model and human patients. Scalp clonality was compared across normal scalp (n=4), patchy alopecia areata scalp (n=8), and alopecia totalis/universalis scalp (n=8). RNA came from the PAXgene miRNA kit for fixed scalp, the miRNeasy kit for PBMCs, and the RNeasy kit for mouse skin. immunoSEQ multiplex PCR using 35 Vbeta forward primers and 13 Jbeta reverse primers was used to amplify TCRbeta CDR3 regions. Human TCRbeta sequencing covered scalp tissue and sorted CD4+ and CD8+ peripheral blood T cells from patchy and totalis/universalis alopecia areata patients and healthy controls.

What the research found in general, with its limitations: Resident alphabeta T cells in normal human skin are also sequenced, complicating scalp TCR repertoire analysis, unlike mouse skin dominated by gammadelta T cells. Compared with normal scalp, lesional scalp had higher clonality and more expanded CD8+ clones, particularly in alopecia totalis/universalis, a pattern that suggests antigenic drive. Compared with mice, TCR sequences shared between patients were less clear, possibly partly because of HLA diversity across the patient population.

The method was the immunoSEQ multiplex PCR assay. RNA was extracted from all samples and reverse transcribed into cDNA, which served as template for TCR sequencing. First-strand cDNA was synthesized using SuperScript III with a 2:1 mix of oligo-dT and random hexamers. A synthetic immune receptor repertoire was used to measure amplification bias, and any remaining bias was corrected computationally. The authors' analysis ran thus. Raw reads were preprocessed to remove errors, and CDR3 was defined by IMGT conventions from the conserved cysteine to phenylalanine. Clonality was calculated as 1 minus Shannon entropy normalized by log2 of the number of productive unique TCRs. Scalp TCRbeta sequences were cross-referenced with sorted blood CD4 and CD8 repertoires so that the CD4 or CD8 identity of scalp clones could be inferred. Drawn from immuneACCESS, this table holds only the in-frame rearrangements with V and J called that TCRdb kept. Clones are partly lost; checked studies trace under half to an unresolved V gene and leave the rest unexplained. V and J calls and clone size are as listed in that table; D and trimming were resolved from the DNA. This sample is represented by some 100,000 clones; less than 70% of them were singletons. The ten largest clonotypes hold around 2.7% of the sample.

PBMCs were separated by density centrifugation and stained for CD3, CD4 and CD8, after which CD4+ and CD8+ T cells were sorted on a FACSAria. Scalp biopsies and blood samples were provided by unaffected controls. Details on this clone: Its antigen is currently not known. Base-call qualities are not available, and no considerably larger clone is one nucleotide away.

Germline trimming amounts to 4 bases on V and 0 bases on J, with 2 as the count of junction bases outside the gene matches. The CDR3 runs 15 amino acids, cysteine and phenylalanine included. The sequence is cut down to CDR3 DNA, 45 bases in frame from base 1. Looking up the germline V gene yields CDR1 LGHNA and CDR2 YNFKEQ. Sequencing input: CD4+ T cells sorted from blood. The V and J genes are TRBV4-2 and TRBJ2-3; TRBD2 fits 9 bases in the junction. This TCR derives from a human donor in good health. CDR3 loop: CASSPRGGSTDTQYF. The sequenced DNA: TGTGCCAGCAGCCCGCGGGGGGGCAGCACAGATACGCAGTATTTT.